Listed below are T cell receptor beta chains from one sample, sequenced in a study of radiotherapy plus CTLA-4 blockade in lung cancer. The table came from immunoSEQ multiplex PCR; TCRdb's copy has only in-frame clones and leaves some out. The data contain approximately 60,000 clones, 70% to 85% of them singletons. This specimen was peripheral blood, taken from a patient treated with radiotherapy plus ipilimumab. Receptor source: a human donor with non-small cell lung cancer whose response to radiotherapy plus ipilimumab could not be evaluated. Both conserved end residues are part of each CDR3. The D gene is left open where the match is weak. Clone size is not always given. Where it is, it says once, few, many or a class for expanded clones.

d_call	v_call	clone_size	j_call	cdr3_nt	cdr3_aa
TRBD2	TRBV27	-	TRBJ2-1	TGTGCCAGCAGTTGGACTAGCGGGGTATACAATGAGCAGTTCTTC	CASSWTSGVYNEQFF
TRBD1	TRBV6-1	-	TRBJ1-2	TGTGCCAGCAGTACAGGGGAATACTATGGCTACACCTTC	CASSTGEYYGYTF
TRBD1	TRBV18	-	TRBJ1-1	TGTGCCAGCTCACCTCAGGGGGCCGCTCCTGAAGCTTTCTTT	CASSPQGAAPEAFF
TRBD1	TRBV15	-	TRBJ2-3	TGTGCCACCAGCAGTGAGATCACCGGGACAGGGGCCGATACGCAGTATTTT	CATSSEITGTGADTQYF
TRBD2	TRBV7-2	-	TRBJ2-3	TGTGCCAGCAGCGCACTAGCGGGGCACACAGATACGCAGTATTTT	CASSALAGHTDTQYF
TRBD2	TRBV6-5	-	TRBJ2-7	TGTGCCAGCAGTTACTCGGCTAGCGGGACCTACGAGCAGTACTTC	CASSYSASGTYEQYF
-	TRBV6-5	-	TRBJ1-1	TGTGCCAGCAGACAGTGGAACACTGAAGCTTTCTTT	CASRQWNTEAFF
-	TRBV28	-	TRBJ2-5	TGTGCCAGCACCGTGTTCGGGGGTGGAGAGACCCAGTACTTC	CASTVFGGGETQYF
-	TRBV14	once	TRBJ2-7	TGTGCCAGCAGCCTAAGAGGTCAGCGGTACTTC	CASSLRGQRYF
-	TRBV20-1	-	TRBJ2-3	TGCAGTGCTCCACGGACAGATACGCAGTATTTT	CSAPRTDTQYF
-	TRBV5-8	-	TRBJ1-1	TGTGCCAGCAGCTTTGGCAGGTCCGCGGCTTTCTTT	CASSFGRSAAFF
TRBD2	TRBV4-3	-	TRBJ2-3	TGCGCCAGCAGCCACCCGGGACTAGCGGGAGAGAGGGATACGCAGTATTTT	CASSHPGLAGERDTQYF
-	TRBV2	few	TRBJ2-7	TGTGCCAGCAGATTACAGGGTCTGCAGTACTTC	CASRLQGLQYF
TRBD1	TRBV10-3	-	TRBJ2-1	TGTGCCATCATGAACAGGGGGATGGTAGGCGACAATGAGCAGTTCTTC	CAIMNRGMVGDNEQFF
TRBD1	TRBV5-1	-	TRBJ1-2	TGCGCCAGCAGCTTGGTACAGGGGACTAACTATGGCTACACCTTC	CASSLVQGTNYGYTF
TRBD1	TRBV14	few	TRBJ1-2	TGTGCCAGCAGCCAAAACTTCCGGGGCAGGGGGCACAATGGCTACACCTTC	CASSQNFRGRGHNGYTF
-	TRBV5-1	-	TRBJ2-3	TGCGCCAGCAGCTTGGCGGCGGGGCCGGGCACAGATACGCAGTATTTT	CASSLAAGPGTDTQYF
-	TRBV7-2	-	TRBJ2-6	TGTGCCAGCAGCTTGGACAGCTCTGGGGCCAACGTCCTGACTTTC	CASSLDSSGANVLTF
-	TRBV5-1	-	TRBJ2-7	TGCGCCAGCAGCTTGGGCCCGAGGCAGGAGCAGTACTTC	CASSLGPRQEQYF
-	TRBV7-9	once	TRBJ2-2	TGTGCCAGCAGCTTGGGCAGATGGAACACCGGGGAGCTGTTTTTT	CASSLGRWNTGELFF
TRBD1	TRBV6-1	-	TRBJ2-4	TGTGCCAGCAGTAAGGACAGGGCCAATGGCATTCAGTACTTC	CASSKDRANGIQYF
TRBD1	TRBV4-1	few	TRBJ1-4	TGCGCCAGCAGCCAAGATGGGCCGGGGACAGGCTTTAATGAAAAACTGTTTTTT	CASSQDGPGTGFNEKLFF
TRBD1	TRBV9	-	TRBJ1-2	TGTGCCAGCAGCGCTCCCGGACAGGCGCTTAACTATGGCTACACCTTC	CASSAPGQALNYGYTF
-	TRBV10-3	few	TRBJ1-1	TGTGCCATCAGCGGGGACACCCTAAAAGGCGACACTGAAGCTTTCTTT	CAISGDTLKGDTEAFF
TRBD2	TRBV27	-	TRBJ2-1	TGTGCCAGCAGTGCAAGACTAGCGGGAGGGAACAATGAGCAGTTCTTC	CASSARLAGGNNEQFF
-	TRBV11-2	-	TRBJ2-5	TGTGCCAGCAGCTTAGTCTCAGGGTCGTCCGGGACCCAGTACTTC	CASSLVSGSSGTQYF